This TCR beta chain was recorded in a study of identical twins (dated by TCRdb to 2016 to 2018). Regarding the study in general: TCR alpha and beta repertoires from monozygotic twins, unrelated adults of various ages and cord blood were deep-sequenced to test whether fetal clonotypes persist. To rule out contamination, replicate twin experiments were performed at different times with different library preparation protocols.

Library creation used 5' RACE. Sequenced on an Illumina HiSeq 2000. Template switching added a universal primer binding site, and the final cDNA carried a unique molecular identifier that allowed TCR cDNA molecules to be counted accurately. Specific primers in the conserved constant-segment region were used to synthesize first-strand cDNA for TCR alpha and beta chains. Each cDNA library was double barcoded, with a SMART-Mk sample barcode plus Illumina barcodes, to control for contamination. Two successive PCR steps introduced TruSeq adapter sequences along with Illumina sample barcodes. TCR alpha and beta cDNA libraries were sequenced on the Illumina HiSeq platform with custom primers. Per the source publication's procedure: MiGEC processed the raw reads to extract unique molecular identifiers, while MiXCR was used to determine the CDR3 positions. Recombination models were inferred per individual with the repgenHMM and IGoR tools using an EM algorithm. Shared clonotype analysis was performed with the tcR package in R, normalizing sharing by the product of cloneset sizes. To study raw recombination free of thymic and clonal selection effects, out-of-frame nonproductive sequences were analyzed. TCRdb reworked the public reads: Q25 trimming with fastp, MiXCR clone assembly, productive beta chains retained. Rows are combined by CDR3 protein, so each entry shows the most common genes and DNA. The V and J calls were determined by TCRdb, not by the authors. The sample records 500,000 to 550,000 distinct CDR3 sequences, 20% to 25% of which are singletons. Around 0.9% of the sample goes to the ten largest clones.

The sample holds a few counts of this clonotype. It has no known antigen specificity. No clone much larger than this one lies a single base away; base qualities are absent. Every donor was a healthy Caucasian. Three pairs of female monozygotic twins, all aged about 18 to 30 years, made up the twin cohort. Positive isolation kits from Invitrogen were used to isolate the CD4+ and CD8+ T cell populations. The CDR3 spans 14 residues, from the cysteine through the phenylalanine. CDR3 DNA only is kept here, 42 bases in frame from base 1. V loses 1 base of germline sequence and J loses 11 bases, and the interval between the two ends is 12 bases. CDR1 MNHEY and CDR2 SVGAGI were looked up in the germline V gene. Broad study findings and their caveats: A weaker excess of twin sharing was found in beta out-of-frame sequences because the signal-to-noise ratio was lowered by fewer shared sequences. Compared with coincidental sharing between unrelated individuals, out-of-frame TCR alpha sequences shared between twins showed an excess of sequences with low generation probability. Abundant cord blood beta clonotypes carried fewer insertions; young adult naive repertoires showed a weaker similar trend, while memory repertoires showed none. In monozygotic twins, recombination models systematically underestimated out-of-frame TCR alpha sharing, but the models matched the sharing seen between unrelated individuals. Invariant T cells such as MAIT and iNKT could partly confound zero-insertion analyses, though diverse VJ usage argued against this for most clonotypes. Because the same donors could not be followed over many years, the conclusions relied on cross-sectional statistical analysis.

These same records also appear under a second study, on T cells expressing NK-cell markers. The second source states: In sorted CD3+CD56+NKG2C+, CD3+CD56+NKG2C- and CD3+CD56-NKG2C+ T-cell subsets from roughly 8 donors, TCR beta-chain repertoires were profiled. Of the eight sequenced donors, seven were found to be HCMV-seropositive and one was found to be HCMV-seronegative. To restrict sorting to alphabetaTCR-expressing T cells, an anti-gammadeltaTCR antibody was added in several experiments. In over 5 donors, the dominant CD3+CD56+NKG2C+ clonotypes were among the top 10 CD8+ clonotypes and accounted for roughly 1.0-8% of CD8+ T cells. Those dominant clonotypes were again the most abundant among CD3+CD56-NKG2C+ cells in a few donors, at about 28.3-60.1%. Whether the expanded NKG2C-expressing T cell clones were specific for HCMV antigens was left unclear. The eight sequenced donors were randomly selected healthy volunteers, three men and five women. HCMV serostatus was determined by detecting HCMV-specific IgG in serum with a commercial ELISA kit. MIGEC was used to demultiplex reads and group the reads by UMI, and MiTCR was used to assemble and quantify clonotypes. To remove erroneous sequences, TCR cDNA sequences were retained only when supported by two or more reads. The tcR package was used for downstream repertoire analysis, with clonotypes matched between fractions based on CDR3 nucleotide sequence plus V segment. Antigen specificity was annotated against VDJdb with VDJmatch, allowing one amino acid substitution in CDR3.

The rearrangement combines TRBV6-5 with TRBJ1-6, with no confident D gene call. Source material: CD4+ T cells sorted from blood. The TCR originated in a young woman in good health. The DNA is as follows: TGTGCCAGCAGTTACTGGGGTGTAGAGACACCCCTCCACTTT. Translated, it gives CASSYWGVETPLHF.